The clone carrying this TCR beta chain was recorded many times. Its specificity is not known. In TCRdb, the RACE reads were re-called with MiXCR into one record per CDR3 protein. The sample yields roughly 180,000 distinct CDR3 sequences, around 15% seen once. This specimen comes from a study of human T cells and chemical hapten exposure. Across the whole study: Across the whole study, which lasted 20 to 30 weeks, patients were given diphenylcyclopropenone on the scalp once a week. The study's findings and limits: DPC sensitization left the count of TCRs above 1 in 1000 unchanged. It was expanded TCRs that formed significantly more large CDR3 similarity clusters than controls did.

Between the trimmed V and J ends, which lost 5 bases and 5 bases, there was a span of 11 bases. This CDR3 has 13 residues. Time point specified: patch test 1, 2 weeks after DPC sensitization. Treatment indicated: therapeutic diphenylcyclopropenone sensitization with weekly scalp DPC. Participating donors were patients with alopecia, aged 18 to 70 years, considered appropriate candidates for DPC. This TCR was sampled from a woman aged 25 to 45 with alopecia areata. Some clones in this sample may be carry-over from other donors' samples. The chain couples TRBV12-3 or TRBV12-4 to TRBJ2-3; D not certain. The source material was whole blood, sampled in connection with sensitization to the hapten diphenylcyclopropenone (DPC). The CDR3 loop reads CASSPQLIDTQYF. The DNA for the CDR3 is TGTGCCAGCAGTCCTCAACTAATAGATACGCAGTATTTT.